This is a list of T cell receptor beta chains from one sample in a study of T cell responses to AZD1222 COVID-19 vaccine. Sequenced by immunoSEQ multiplex PCR; TCRdb stores in-frame clones only, minus some. Of roughly 120,000 clones in the sample, around 90% were seen once. The sample was peripheral blood, taken on day 0 of AZD1222 vaccination. Receptor source: an adult in good health. CDR3s include the opening cysteine and the closing phenylalanine or tryptophan. The D gene is left open where the match is weak. For some rows the clone size is stated as once, few or many, or as a class when expanded; others skip it.

d_gene: TRBD1
v_gene: TRBV28
abundance: NA
j_gene: TRBJ2-7
CDR3aa: CASTIQSRGSYEQYF
CDR3nt: TGTGCCAGCACAATTCAAAGCAGGGGGTCCTACGAGCAGTACTTC

d_gene: NA
v_gene: TRBV5-4
abundance: NA
j_gene: TRBJ2-1
CDR3aa: CASSSVQFEQFF
CDR3nt: TGTGCCAGCAGCTCAGTTCAGTTTGAGCAGTTCTTC

d_gene: NA
v_gene: TRBV12-3/TRBV12-4
abundance: NA
j_gene: TRBJ2-3
CDR3aa: CASSLGYTDTQYF
CDR3nt: TGTGCCAGCAGTTTAGGCTACACAGATACGCAGTATTTT

d_gene: NA
v_gene: TRBV28
abundance: once
j_gene: TRBJ1-2
CDR3aa: CASSPNDWGLYGYTF
CDR3nt: TGTGCCAGCAGTCCAAACGATTGGGGGCTCTATGGCTACACCTTC

d_gene: NA
v_gene: TRBV15
abundance: NA
j_gene: TRBJ1-1
CDR3aa: CATSREGGAEAFF
CDR3nt: TGTGCCACCAGCAGAGAGGGCGGGGCCGAAGCTTTCTTT

d_gene: NA
v_gene: TRBV19
abundance: NA
j_gene: TRBJ1-5
CDR3aa: CASSNAMGQPQHF
CDR3nt: TGTGCCAGTAGTAACGCGATGGGTCAGCCCCAGCATTTT

d_gene: NA
v_gene: TRBV7-8
abundance: NA
j_gene: TRBJ1-5
CDR3aa: CASSSDRGRGHQPQHF
CDR3nt: TGTGCCAGCAGCTCAGATAGGGGTAGAGGTCATCAGCCCCAGCATTTT

d_gene: NA
v_gene: TRBV27
abundance: NA
j_gene: TRBJ2-7
CDR3aa: CAGPRRGSRYEQYF
CDR3nt: TGTGCCGGACCACGTCGGGGATCCCGCTACGAGCAGTACTTC

d_gene: TRBD2
v_gene: TRBV7-8
abundance: NA
j_gene: TRBJ2-3
CDR3aa: CASSFRGGYTDTQYF
CDR3nt: TGTGCCAGCAGCTTTCGCGGGGGGTACACAGATACGCAGTATTTT

d_gene: TRBD2
v_gene: TRBV11-1
abundance: NA
j_gene: TRBJ2-1
CDR3aa: CASTSGGSDNEQFF
CDR3nt: TGTGCCAGCACTAGCGGGGGGTCGGATAATGAGCAGTTCTTC

d_gene: NA
v_gene: TRBV3-1/TRBV3-2
abundance: once
j_gene: TRBJ2-7
CDR3aa: CASSQLAHEQYF
CDR3nt: TGTGCCAGCAGCCAACTAGCCCACGAGCAGTACTTC

d_gene: NA
v_gene: TRBV5-4
abundance: NA
j_gene: TRBJ2-7
CDR3aa: CASSVQGYEQYF
CDR3nt: TGTGCCAGCAGCGTACAGGGCTACGAGCAGTACTTC

d_gene: NA
v_gene: TRBV4-2
abundance: NA
j_gene: TRBJ1-2
CDR3aa: CASSQELGTVSNYGYTF
CDR3nt: TGTGCCAGCAGCCAAGAGTTGGGGACGGTTTCTAACTATGGCTACACCTTC

d_gene: TRBD1
v_gene: TRBV5-8
abundance: NA
j_gene: TRBJ1-2
CDR3aa: CASSLDRGEAHGYTF
CDR3nt: TGTGCCAGCAGCCTAGACAGGGGCGAGGCTCATGGCTACACCTTC

d_gene: TRBD1
v_gene: TRBV19
abundance: NA
j_gene: TRBJ1-6
CDR3aa: CASTPTGERNSPLHF
CDR3nt: TGTGCCAGTACCCCGACAGGGGAAAGAAACTCACCCCTCCACTTT

d_gene: TRBD2
v_gene: TRBV6-6
abundance: NA
j_gene: TRBJ2-6
CDR3aa: CASSRLAGSSGANVLTF
CDR3nt: TGTGCCAGCAGTCGACTAGCGGGATCTTCTGGGGCCAACGTCCTGACTTTC

d_gene: TRBD1
v_gene: TRBV5-4
abundance: NA
j_gene: TRBJ1-2
CDR3aa: CASSSGQGIANYGYTF
CDR3nt: TGTGCCAGCAGCTCGGGACAGGGGATAGCTAACTATGGCTACACCTTC

d_gene: NA
v_gene: TRBV20-1
abundance: NA
j_gene: TRBJ2-1
CDR3aa: CSAYMGEQFF
CDR3nt: TGCAGTGCTTATATGGGTGAGCAGTTCTTC

d_gene: NA
v_gene: TRBV10-3
abundance: NA
j_gene: TRBJ1-1
CDR3aa: CAISVQGNTEAFF
CDR3nt: TGTGCCATCAGTGTACAGGGGAACACTGAAGCTTTCTTT

d_gene: NA
v_gene: TRBV3-1/TRBV3-2
abundance: NA
j_gene: TRBJ2-7
CDR3aa: CASSQERPSGNEQYF
CDR3nt: TGTGCCAGCAGCCAAGAAAGACCGTCTGGAAACGAGCAGTACTTC

d_gene: NA
v_gene: TRBV6-6
abundance: NA
j_gene: TRBJ1-5
CDR3aa: CASSYDSNQPQHF
CDR3nt: TGTGCCAGCAGTTACGATAGCAATCAGCCCCAGCATTTT

d_gene: TRBD1
v_gene: TRBV10-3
abundance: NA
j_gene: TRBJ1-4
CDR3aa: CAISEGGQGSEKLFF
CDR3nt: TGTGCCATCAGTGAGGGGGGACAGGGTAGTGAAAAACTGTTTTTT

d_gene: NA
v_gene: TRBV7-8
abundance: once
j_gene: TRBJ1-2
CDR3aa: CASSSVVGEGYTF
CDR3nt: TGTGCCAGCAGCTCAGTGGTAGGGGAGGGGTACACCTTC

d_gene: NA
v_gene: TRBV12-3/TRBV12-4
abundance: NA
j_gene: TRBJ2-5
CDR3aa: CASSPNPDPQYF
CDR3nt: TGTGCCAGCAGTCCAAATCCGGACCCCCAGTACTTC

d_gene: NA
v_gene: TRBV7-3
abundance: NA
j_gene: TRBJ2-7
CDR3aa: CASSLRGGGGRYEQYF
CDR3nt: TGTGCCAGCAGCTTAAGGGGAGGCGGGGGCCGTTACGAGCAGTACTTC

d_gene: NA
v_gene: TRBV7-9
abundance: NA
j_gene: TRBJ2-7
CDR3aa: CASSHRVSEQYF
CDR3nt: TGTGCCAGCAGCCACAGGGTATCCGAGCAGTACTTC

d_gene: NA
v_gene: TRBV7-3
abundance: NA
j_gene: TRBJ1-1
CDR3aa: CASSPLGGTEAFF
CDR3nt: TGTGCCAGCAGCCCCCTCGGGGGGACTGAAGCTTTCTTT

d_gene: TRBD2
v_gene: TRBV7-2
abundance: NA
j_gene: TRBJ2-3
CDR3aa: CASRSAGGGTDTQYF
CDR3nt: TGTGCCAGCAGATCAGCGGGGGGGGGCACAGATACGCAGTATTTT

d_gene: NA
v_gene: TRBV30
abundance: NA
j_gene: TRBJ2-1
CDR3aa: CAWSGGRNEQFF
CDR3nt: TGTGCCTGGAGTGGGGGACGCAATGAGCAGTTCTTC

d_gene: NA
v_gene: TRBV23-1
abundance: NA
j_gene: TRBJ2-6
CDR3aa: CASSRIQRSGANVLTF
CDR3nt: TGCGCCAGCAGTCGAATCCAGCGTTCTGGGGCCAACGTCCTGACTTTC

d_gene: TRBD1
v_gene: TRBV5-1
abundance: NA
j_gene: TRBJ2-7
CDR3aa: CASSLARTGRGEQYF
CDR3nt: TGCGCCAGCAGCTTGGCTCGGACAGGGAGAGGCGAGCAGTACTTC

d_gene: NA
v_gene: TRBV6-2/TRBV6-3
abundance: NA
j_gene: TRBJ2-7
CDR3aa: CASSYGAGVNEQYF
CDR3nt: TGTGCCAGCAGTTACGGGGCAGGGGTCAACGAGCAGTACTTC

d_gene: NA
v_gene: TRBV28
abundance: NA
j_gene: TRBJ1-5
CDR3aa: CASSYSQPQHF
CDR3nt: TGTGCCAGCAGTTATAGTCAGCCCCAGCATTTT

d_gene: NA
v_gene: TRBV4-2
abundance: NA
j_gene: TRBJ2-1
CDR3aa: CASSQVGLPEQFF
CDR3nt: TGTGCCAGCAGCCAAGTAGGGCTCCCCGAGCAGTTCTTC

d_gene: NA
v_gene: TRBV29-1
abundance: NA
j_gene: TRBJ2-5
CDR3aa: CSVEDPRQETQYF
CDR3nt: TGCAGCGTTGAAGATCCACGTCAAGAGACCCAGTACTTC

d_gene: NA
v_gene: TRBV6-5
abundance: NA
j_gene: TRBJ1-2
CDR3aa: CASSFAPWGYGYTF
CDR3nt: TGTGCCAGCTCCTTCGCTCCGTGGGGCTATGGCTACACCTTC